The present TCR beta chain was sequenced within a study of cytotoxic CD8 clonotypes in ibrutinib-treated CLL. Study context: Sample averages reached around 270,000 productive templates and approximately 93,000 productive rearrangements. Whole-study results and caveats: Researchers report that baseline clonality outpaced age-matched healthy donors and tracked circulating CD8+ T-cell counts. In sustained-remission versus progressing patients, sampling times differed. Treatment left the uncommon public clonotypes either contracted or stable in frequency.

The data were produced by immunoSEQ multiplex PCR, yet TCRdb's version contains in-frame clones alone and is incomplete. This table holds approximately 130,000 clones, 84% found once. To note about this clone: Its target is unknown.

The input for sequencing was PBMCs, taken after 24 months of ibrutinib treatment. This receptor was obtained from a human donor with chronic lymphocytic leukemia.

CDR3 nucleotides: TGTGCCACCAGCAGAGATGGGGTATCAGAGACCCAGTACTTC. Its protein is CATSRDGVSETQYF. This chain connects TRBV15 to TRBJ2-5; D unclear. The CDR3 is 14 amino acids. Deletions cut 0 bases from V and 4 bases from J, with 9 bases between. Germline assignment: CDR1 LNHNV and CDR2 YYDKDF (reference sequence).